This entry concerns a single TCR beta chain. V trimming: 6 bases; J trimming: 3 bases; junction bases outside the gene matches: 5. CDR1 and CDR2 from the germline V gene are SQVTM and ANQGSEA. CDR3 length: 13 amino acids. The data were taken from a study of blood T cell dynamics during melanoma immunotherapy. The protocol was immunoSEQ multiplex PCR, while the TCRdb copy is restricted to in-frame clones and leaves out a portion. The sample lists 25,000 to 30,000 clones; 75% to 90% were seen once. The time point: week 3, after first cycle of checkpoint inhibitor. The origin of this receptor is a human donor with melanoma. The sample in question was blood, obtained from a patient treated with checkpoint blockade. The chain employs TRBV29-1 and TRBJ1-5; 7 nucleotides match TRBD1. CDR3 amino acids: CSVAGTDNQPQHF. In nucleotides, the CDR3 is TGCAGCGTAGCTGGGACAGACAATCAGCCCCAGCATTTT. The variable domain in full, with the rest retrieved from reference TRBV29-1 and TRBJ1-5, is SAVISQKPSRDICQRGTSLTIQCQVDSQVTMMFWYRQQPGQSLTLIATANQGSEATYESGFVIDKFPISRPNLTFSTLTVSNMSPEDSSIYLCSVAGTDNQPQHFGDGTRLSIL.